This T cell receptor (beta chain) was identified during a study of blood T cell repertoires in COVID-19. Study-level background: Nucleic acid was either cDNA or gDNA, and it came from T cells, B-cell-depleted T cells, or PBMCs.

Measured with immunoSEQ multiplex PCR; TCRdb has only the in-frame clones, and not every one. The sample carries about 380,000 clones, 88% recorded once. The CDR3 has 14 residues. The ends were cut back, 8 bases at V and 0 bases at J, with 10 bases in the middle. The germline V gene encodes CDR1 WSHSY and CDR2 SAAADI. Donors of Cohort 3 who recovered were those that had two negative PCRs, clearance, or symptom resolution. The sample taken for sequencing was PBMCs or T cells enriched from blood (not recorded which). This chain links TRBV10-2 with TRBJ2-2; TRBD1 is a possible D gene (6 bases). The clonotype originates from a woman aged 18-29 years who had recovered from COVID-19. The CDR3 protein is CASRQVANTGELFF. For the CDR3, the DNA is TGCGCCAGCCGACAGGTCGCGAACACCGGGGAGCTGTTTTTT.